This is a list of T cell receptor beta chains from one sample in a study of OX40 agonist ivuxolimab in advanced cancers. Using immunoSEQ multiplex PCR, the repertoire was profiled, and TCRdb retains in-frame clones only, with some absent. The sample consists of tens of thousands of clones, around 84% of them appearing once. This sample comprised CD4+ or CD8+ T cells sorted from blood, obtained in a trial of the OX40 agonist ivuxolimab. Receptors were obtained from an adult with an advanced solid tumor such as melanoma, head and neck, liver or kidney cancer. The CDR3 runs from the conserved cysteine through the conserved F or W. The D gene is left open where the match is weak. The size of a clone is reported for some rows only, either as once, few or many, or as a class for expanded clones.

V gene	D gene	clone size	J gene	CDR3 protein	CDR3 DNA
TRBV14	TRBD1	once	TRBJ1-3	CASSQGRGPGNTIYF	TGTGCCAGCAGCCAAGGCAGGGGGCCTGGAAACACCATATATTTT
TRBV6-5	-	few	TRBJ2-7	CASSYSASYEQYF	TGTGCCAGCAGTTACTCGGCCTCCTACGAGCAGTACTTC
TRBV7-9	-	-	TRBJ2-7	CASSFKSYEQYF	TGTGCCAGCAGCTTCAAGTCCTACGAGCAGTACTTC
TRBV6-4	-	many	TRBJ2-3	CASSVEGSTDTQYF	TGTGCCAGCAGTGTAGAGGGGTCAACAGATACGCAGTATTTT
TRBV15	-	-	TRBJ1-6	CATSRDRTLNSPLHF	TGTGCCACCAGCAGAGATAGGACACTGAATTCACCCCTCCACTTT
TRBV6-4	-	-	TRBJ2-2	CASSEGVGGTGELFF	TGTGCCAGCAGTGAAGGAGTGGGGGGCACCGGGGAGCTGTTTTTT
TRBV30	TRBD1	-	TRBJ1-2	CAWGAGQGHYGYTF	TGTGCCTGGGGTGCGGGACAGGGACACTATGGCTACACCTTC
TRBV6-5	TRBD2	-	TRBJ2-7	CASSYSRTSGDEQYF	TGTGCCAGCAGTTACTCCCGGACTAGCGGGGACGAGCAGTACTTC
TRBV14	-	-	TRBJ2-3	CASSQKTKVRTDTQYF	TGTGCCAGCAGCCAAAAGACTAAAGTTAGGACAGATACGCAGTATTTT
TRBV6-6	-	-	TRBJ1-2	CALEGGYGYTF	TGTGCCCTCGAGGGAGGGTATGGCTACACCTTC
TRBV15	-	-	TRBJ1-5	CATSRKGRYSNQPQHF	TGTGCCACCAGCAGGAAGGGACGCTATAGCAATCAGCCCCAGCATTTT
TRBV27	TRBD1	once	TRBJ1-2	CASSLSGGQGGGYTF	TGTGCCAGCAGTTTATCGGGGGGACAGGGCGGTGGCTACACCTTC
TRBV19	-	-	TRBJ2-6	CASLGQGSPSGANVLTF	TGTGCCAGTCTTGGCCAGGGAAGCCCGTCTGGGGCCAACGTCCTGACTTTC